Presented here are 27 T cell receptor beta chains from one specimen sequenced in a study of shared clonotypes between healthy human individuals. The method was immunoSEQ multiplex PCR; TCRdb's version includes in-frame clones alone and lacks a portion of them. The data show about 670,000 clones, about two thirds seen once. The specimen was memory CD4+ T cells sorted from blood. Subset given: CD45RA-negative fraction. The receptors originated from a woman younger than 45 in good health.

This sequence joins TRBV5-4 and TRBJ2-7, with D perhaps matching TRBD2 (5 bases). CDR3 size: 12 residues. Trimming took off 2 bases at V and 2 bases at J, with 5 bases between the two ends. The germline V gene has CDR1 SGHNT and CDR2 YYREEE (reference sequence). The CDR3 spells CASSFGAYEQYF. The DNA of the CDR3 is TGTGCCAGCAGCTTCGGGGCCTACGAGCAGTACTTC. Looking up the rest from reference TRBV5-4 and TRBJ2-7 gives the full variable domain: ETGVTQSPTHLIKTRGQQVTLRCSSQSGHNTVSWYQQALGQGPQFIFQYYREEENGRGNFPPRFSGLQFPNYSSELNVNALELDDSALYLCASSFGAYEQYFGPGTRLTVT.

This clone was counted once. This chain uses TRBV9 with TRBJ2-2, with 7 nucleotides matching TRBD2. The V and J ends lost 0 bases and 2 bases, in that order; junction bases with no gene match: 13. The germline V gene encodes CDR1 SGDLS and CDR2 YYNGEE. This CDR3 region has 19 residues. For the CDR3, the DNA is TGTGCCAGCAGCGTAGGAGGGCGGGCGGGAGCGACTAACACCGGGGAGCTGTTTTTT. Translating gives CASSVGGRAGATNTGELFF.

V gene TRBV7-9 combines with J gene TRBJ2-5, with TRBD2 identical over 9 bases. Near its end, the DNA agrees better with TRBJ2-7, so the J call may be wrong. The germline CDR1 and CDR2 sequences are SEHNR and FQNEAQ (reference sequence). This CDR3 is built from 16 residues. As DNA, the CDR3 is TGTGCCAGCAGCCCCCAGTTCGGCGCGGGGGGGTACGAGCAGTACTTC. It specifies CASSPQFGAGGYEQYF.

The chain couples TRBV5-1 to TRBJ2-5; 7 nucleotides match TRBD2. Germline lookup yields CDR1 SGHRS and CDR2 YFSETQ. There are 14 residues in the CDR3. Trimming took 0 bases from V and 5 from J; bases not matched to a gene: 4. CDR3 coding DNA: TGCGCCAGCAGCTTGGGAGCGGGGCCGGAGACCCAGTACTTC. Amino acids: CASSLGAGPETQYF.

This clone came up a few times. V usage is TRBV10-2 and J usage is TRBJ2-5, with 9 bases fitting TRBD2. This CDR3 region has 15 residues. Per the germline V gene, CDR1 is WSHSY and CDR2 is SAAADI. J lost 1 base, V lost 5 bases, and 5 bases had no gene match. For the CDR3, the DNA is TGCGCCAGCAGTCGGACTAGCGCTTTCCAAGAGACCCAGTACTTC. It codes for CASSRTSAFQETQYF.

The rearrangement uses TRBV4-1 and TRBJ1-2; no definite D call. This CDR3 contains 14 residues. Germline CDR1 is MGHRA and CDR2 is YSYEKL. V lost 0 bases to trimming and J lost 6 bases, with 11 bases between them. The CDR3 sequence: CASSQDYKGNGYTF. CDR3 DNA: TGCGCCAGCAGCCAAGATTATAAGGGCAATGGCTACACCTTC.

In its sample, this clone was seen a few times. The chain employs TRBV30 and TRBJ2-7; D is ambiguous. V was pared by 0 bases and J by 3 bases, with 12 bases between. The germline CDR1 and CDR2 sequences are GTSNPN and SVGIG (reference sequence). The CDR3 extends over 14 amino acids. CDR3 region: CAWSVLETSYEQYF. The CDR3, as DNA: TGTGCCTGGAGTGTACTGGAGACAAGCTACGAGCAGTACTTC.

The chain is built from TRBV18 and TRBJ1-2; no clear D gene. The V end was cut by 3 bases, the J end by 2 bases, with 22 bases between. The CDR3 totals 18 residues. The germline gives CDR1 KGHSH, CDR2 LQKENI. CDR3 in amino acids: CASSPSIGRSEKNYGYTF. In nucleotides, the CDR3 is TGTGCCAGCTCACCTTCGATAGGGCGTTCGGAAAAAAACTATGGCTACACCTTC.

V usage is TRBV30 and J usage is TRBJ2-1; 10 bases agree with TRBD2. This CDR3 contains 15 residues. Germline loops: CDR1 GTSNPN, CDR2 SVGIG (reference sequence). V dropped 0 bases and J dropped 5; count of bases not matched to a gene: 4. CDR3 coding DNA: TGTGCCTGGAGTGTACGTCTAGCGGGGGACAATGAGCAGTTCTTC. Translating it yields CAWSVRLAGDNEQFF.

CDR3 region: CASGLAGVGVKQFF. The CDR3 nucleotides are TGTGCCAGCGGACTAGCGGGAGTGGGCGTAAAGCAGTTCTTC. J is TRBJ2-1 and V is TRBV28, with TRBD2 identical over 13 bases. The CDR3 is made up of 14 amino acids. Unmatched junction bases numbered 9, after V lost 8 bases and J lost 11 bases. Per the germline V gene, CDR1 is MDHEN and CDR2 is SYDVKM.

In its sample, this clone was seen once. V is TRBV6-1 and J is TRBJ2-2; 8 bases are shared with TRBD2. Germline CDR1 is MNHNS and CDR2 is SASEGT. The CDR3 is 16 amino acids. J lost 0 bases, V lost 1 base, and 1 base had no gene match. The CDR3 DNA reads TGTGCCAGCAGTGAAGGTAGCGGGACGAACACCGGGGAGCTGTTTTTT. Translation gives CASSEGSGTNTGELFF.

This chain links TRBV29-1 with TRBJ2-5, with 15 bases matching TRBD2. Germline V gives CDR1 SQVTM, CDR2 ANQGSEA. With 4 bases clipped from V and 5 bases from J, the junction kept 8 bases outside the gene matches. CDR3 size: 16 residues. The CDR3 loop is CSVGGTSGRRGETQYF. The CDR3 DNA reads TGCAGCGTTGGGGGGACTAGCGGGAGGAGAGGGGAGACCCAGTACTTC.

This clone was detected ten times or more. The chain links TRBV10-2 to TRBJ2-1; TRBD2 is a possible D gene (6 bases). The V gene lost 7 bases and the J gene lost 9 bases, with 13 bases spanning the gap. Germline assignment: CDR1 WSHSY and CDR2 SAAADI. The CDR3 totals 12 residues. CDR3 nucleotide sequence: TGCGCCAGCACCCCGGGAGTGGGTGAGCAGTTCTTC. It specifies CASTPGVGEQFF.

The V gene is TRBV6-6, the J gene TRBJ2-7, with 7 bases that match TRBD1. Per the germline V gene, CDR1 is MNHNY and CDR2 is SVGAGI (reference sequence). The V segment lost 2 bases and the J segment 3 bases; nucleotides outside the gene matches: 7. CDR3 length equals 15 residues. The CDR3 protein is CASSYVTGPFYEQYF. The CDR3 DNA sequence: TGTGCCAGCAGTTACGTGACAGGGCCCTTCTACGAGCAGTACTTC.

The gene calls are TRBV30 and TRBJ2-3; 7 positions agree with TRBD2. The CDR3 length is 15 residues. After removal of 2 bases from V and 1 base from J, the junction contained 6 bases not matched to a gene. Germline V gene lookup returns CDR1 GTSNPN and CDR2 SVGIG (reference sequence). The CDR3 nucleotides are TGTGCCTGGAGTCCAACGGGAGGTGGCACAGATACGCAGTATTTT. Translated: CAWSPTGGGTDTQYF.

The chain joins TRBV25-1 to TRBJ2-1, with D possibly matching TRBD2 (5 bases). CDR3 length: 18 residues. In germline, CDR1 is MGHDK, CDR2 SYGVNS. Trimming left V 1 base short and J 0 bases short, with 16 bases between. The CDR3 DNA reads as TGTGCCAGCAGTGAATTAAAAGACGTAGGGAGCTCCTACAATGAGCAGTTCTTC. Protein product: CASSELKDVGSSYNEQFF.

The chain carries TRBV7-9 and TRBJ2-6; 7 bases map to TRBD1. Unmatched junction bases numbered 4, after V lost 5 bases and J lost 0 bases. Germline V gene sequence: CDR1 SEHNR, CDR2 FQNEAQ (reference sequence). This CDR3 region has 16 residues. CDR3 DNA sequence: TGTGCCAGCAGCCGGGACAGCCACTCTGGGGCCAACGTCCTGACTTTC. It is translated as CASSRDSHSGANVLTF.

The chain employs TRBV19 and TRBJ2-4, with TRBD2 matching 9 bases. The trim removed 5 bases at V and 8 bases at J, leaving 10 bases unmatched. Germline CDR1 LNHDA, CDR2 SQIVND (reference sequence). This CDR3 contains 15 residues. The CDR3 region is CASSPDTSGRDIQYF. The DNA for the CDR3 is TGTGCCAGTAGTCCCGATACTAGCGGGCGGGACATTCAGTACTTC.

The CDR3 region is CASRERPTGANSYEQYF. CDR3 nucleotide sequence: TGTGCCAGCAGAGAACGGCCAACAGGGGCGAACTCCTACGAGCAGTACTTC. The chain recombines TRBV6-1 with TRBJ2-7, with 7 positions matching TRBD1. CDR1 is MNHNS, CDR2 SASEGT, per germline. Trimming at V came to 6 bases and at J to 0 bases, leaving 14 bases not matched to a gene. The CDR3 has 17 residues.

Note on this clone: Other DNA sequences in this specimen translate into the identical CDR3. The chain carries TRBV6-5 and TRBJ1-5; D gene ambiguous. Trimming removed 0 bases at V and 2 bases at J, with 2 bases between. In germline, CDR1 is MNHEY, CDR2 SVGAGI. There are 13 residues in the CDR3. CDR3 nucleotide sequence: TGTGCCAGCAGTTACTCGCGCAATCAGCCCCAGCATTTT. Protein sequence: CASSYSRNQPQHF.

V usage is TRBV4-2 and J usage is TRBJ2-5; D gene ambiguous. Near its end, the DNA agrees better with TRBJ2-7, so the J call may be wrong. The CDR3 extends over 15 amino acids. Per germline, CDR1 LGHNA and CDR2 YNFKEQ. CDR3 bases: TGTGCCAGCAGCCAAGATATTCTGCAGAGCTACGAGCAGTACTTC. Protein: CASSQDILQSYEQYF.

This clone was found a few times. A junction end diverges from the germline sequence, so it may reflect a read error. The CDR3 region is CARRSYTEAFF. The CDR3 DNA reads as TGTGCCAGGAGGAGCTACACTGAAGCTTTCTTT. The V call is TRBV30, the J call TRBJ1-1; no definite D call. Germline V gene sequence: CDR1 GTSNPN, CDR2 SVGIG (reference sequence). The CDR3 runs to 11 residues.

J is TRBJ1-1 and V is TRBV19; D remains ambiguous. The CDR3 is 15 residues long. Germline V gives CDR1 LNHDA, CDR2 SQIVND (reference sequence). V lost 7 bases, J lost 3 bases, and 18 bases lay in between. For the CDR3, the DNA is TGTGCCAGTATCGGACGGGAAAAAGTGTACACTGAAGCTTTCTTT. Translated: CASIGREKVYTEAFF.

As regards this clone: One junction end does not reproduce the germline sequence, and a read error may be involved. The V and J genes are TRBV6-5 and TRBJ2-7, with 8 bases identical to TRBD1. CDR1 is MNHEY and CDR2 is SVGAGI in the germline V gene. The CDR3 contains 15 residues. The CDR3 loop is CASNYSRQGISEQYF. DNA of the CDR3: TGTGCCAGCAATTACTCGAGACAGGGGATAAGCGAGCAGTACTTC.

The chain carries TRBV7-9 and TRBJ2-7, with TRBD2 identical over 11 bases. Germline assignment: CDR1 SEHNR and CDR2 FQNEAQ (reference sequence). The CDR3 has 15 residues. With 5 bases clipped from V and 4 bases from J, the junction kept 7 bases outside the gene matches. CDR3 amino acids: CASSRPGLAVYEQYF. In nucleotides, the CDR3 is TGTGCCAGCAGCAGGCCGGGACTAGCGGTTTACGAGCAGTACTTC. Full variable domain (rest looked up from reference TRBV7-9 and TRBJ2-7): DTGVSQNPRHKITKRGQNVTFRCDPISEHNRLYWYRQTLGQGPEFLTYFQNEAQLEKSRLLSDRFSAERPKGSFSTLEIQRTEQGDSAMYLCASSRPGLAVYEQYFGPGTRLTVT.

The rearrangement joins TRBV28 to TRBJ1-1; D ambiguous. This CDR3 region has 13 residues. The V and J ends lost 2 bases and 4 bases respectively, with 8 bases between them. The germline CDR1 and CDR2 sequences are MDHEN and SYDVKM. The CDR3 bases are TGTGCCAGCAGTTTAGTCACGGGCACTGAAGCTTTCTTT. Translated, it gives CASSLVTGTEAFF.

This chain uses TRBV7-3 with TRBJ2-3; no firm D call. V lost 5 bases, J lost 0 bases, and 3 bases lay in between. Looked up from germline, CDR1 is SGHTA and CDR2 is FQGTGA. The length of the CDR3 is 12 residues. CDR3 in DNA: TGTGCCAGCAGCCTTAGCACAGATACGCAGTATTTT. It encodes CASSLSTDTQYF.